This T cell receptor (beta chain) was recorded in a study of tumor and adjacent non-tumor tissue in lung cancer. Three rounds of nested PCR, following a modified ARM-PCR protocol, produced the TCRbeta library. TCRdb analysed the multiplex PCR reads with MiXCR anew, one entry per CDR3 protein. The profile covers tens of thousands of distinct CDR3 sequences, with around 64% appearing a single time and 15% to 20% taken by the ten largest. Regarding the study as a whole: Compared with tumor, normal lung showed significantly lower TCR diversity. Tumor TCR diversity, when higher, was linked to shorter survival.

This CDR3 has 15 amino acids. Germline CDR1 ENHRY, CDR2 SYGVKD. Only a few counts were recorded for this clonotype. Its antigen is still unknown. It may be a read error: a sequence one base away is much more abundant. The template was RNA from unsorted bulk tissue. The material sequenced was lung tumor tissue. This rearrangement joins TRBV10-3 to TRBJ2-3; a possible D gene is TRBD1 (5 bases). This clonotype originated in a man aged 55-75 years with non-small cell lung cancer. CDR3 bases: TGTGCCATCAGTGAAGGGGCGCCTAGTACAGATACGCGGTATTTT. Protein: CAISEGAPSTDTRYF.